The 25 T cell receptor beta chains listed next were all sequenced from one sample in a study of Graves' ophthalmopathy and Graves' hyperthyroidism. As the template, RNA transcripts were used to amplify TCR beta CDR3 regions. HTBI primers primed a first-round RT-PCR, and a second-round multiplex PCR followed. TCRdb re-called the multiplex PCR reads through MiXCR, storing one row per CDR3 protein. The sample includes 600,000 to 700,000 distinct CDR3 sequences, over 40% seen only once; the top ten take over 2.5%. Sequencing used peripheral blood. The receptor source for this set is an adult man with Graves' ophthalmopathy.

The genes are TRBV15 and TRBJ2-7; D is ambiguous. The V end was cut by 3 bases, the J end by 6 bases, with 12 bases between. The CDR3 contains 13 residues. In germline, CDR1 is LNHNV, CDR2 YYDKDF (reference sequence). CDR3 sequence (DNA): TGTGCCACCAGCAGTTTTAGCCGGTCCGAGCAGTACTTC. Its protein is CATSSFSRSEQYF.

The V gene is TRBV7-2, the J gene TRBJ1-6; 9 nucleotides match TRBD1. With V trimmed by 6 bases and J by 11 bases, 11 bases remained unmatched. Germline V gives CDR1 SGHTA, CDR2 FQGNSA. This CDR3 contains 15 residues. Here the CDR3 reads CASSPPGTGRTPLHF. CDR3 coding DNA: TGTGCCAGCAGTCCCCCCGGGACAGGGCGGACACCCCTCCACTTT.

The CDR3 nucleotides are TGTGCCATCAGTGAGCAGGGGGAAGCCACAGGTGAAGCTTTCTTT. Translation gives CAISEQGEATGEAFF. The chain couples TRBV10-3 to TRBJ1-1, with 7 bases lining up with TRBD1. V lost 2 bases and J lost 7; bases outside the gene matches: 10. Germline assignment: CDR1 ENHRY and CDR2 SYGVKD. This CDR3 has 15 amino acids.

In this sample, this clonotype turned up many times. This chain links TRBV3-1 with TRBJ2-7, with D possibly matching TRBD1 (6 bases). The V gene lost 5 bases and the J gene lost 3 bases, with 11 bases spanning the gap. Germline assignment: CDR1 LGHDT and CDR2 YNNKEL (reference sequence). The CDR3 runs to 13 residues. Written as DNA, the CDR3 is TGTGCCAGCAGCTCGGACAGACTCTACGAGCAGTACTTC. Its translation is CASSSDRLYEQYF.

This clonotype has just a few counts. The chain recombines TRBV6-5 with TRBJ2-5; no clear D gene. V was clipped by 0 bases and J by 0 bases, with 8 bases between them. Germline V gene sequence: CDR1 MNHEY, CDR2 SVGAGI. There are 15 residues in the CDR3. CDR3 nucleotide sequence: TGTGCCAGCAGTTACTCGTGGGCAGACCAAGAGACCCAGTACTTC. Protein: CASSYSWADQETQYF.

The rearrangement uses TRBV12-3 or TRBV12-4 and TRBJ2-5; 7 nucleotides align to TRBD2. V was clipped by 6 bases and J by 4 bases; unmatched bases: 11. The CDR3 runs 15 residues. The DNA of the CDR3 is TGTGCCAGCAGCTTATCCCGGGGGGAGGGAGAGACCCAGTACTTC. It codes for CASSLSRGEGETQYF.

CDR3 loop: CASSQQDRVNTEAFF. DNA for the CDR3: TGCGCCAGCAGCCAACAGGACAGGGTAAACACTGAAGCTTTCTTT. The rearrangement links TRBV4-3 to TRBJ1-1; 8 bases map to TRBD1. The CDR3 contains 15 residues. Germline V CDR1 and CDR2: LGHNA, YSLEER. Trimming took 2 bases from V and 2 from J; bases not matched to a gene: 4.

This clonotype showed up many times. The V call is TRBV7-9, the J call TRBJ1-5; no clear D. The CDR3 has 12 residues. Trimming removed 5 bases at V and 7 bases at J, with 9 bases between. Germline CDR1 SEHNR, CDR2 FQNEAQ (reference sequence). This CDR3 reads CASSQNEQPQHF. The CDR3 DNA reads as TGTGCCAGCAGCCAGAATGAACAGCCCCAGCATTTT.

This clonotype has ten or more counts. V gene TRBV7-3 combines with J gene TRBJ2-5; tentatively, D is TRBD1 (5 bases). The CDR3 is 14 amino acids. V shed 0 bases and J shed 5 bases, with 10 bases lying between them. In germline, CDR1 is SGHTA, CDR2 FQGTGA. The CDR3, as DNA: TGTGCCAGCAGCTTAACTGGCAGGGCTGAGACCCAGTACTTC. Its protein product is CASSLTGRAETQYF.

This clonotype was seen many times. CDR3: CSVDSGTSTSYEQYF. The CDR3 DNA reads as TGCAGCGTTGACTCCGGGACATCGACCTCCTACGAGCAGTACTTC. The chain couples TRBV29-1 to TRBJ2-7, with D possibly being TRBD1 (6 bases). The CDR3 totals 15 residues. In germline, CDR1 is SQVTM, CDR2 ANQGSEA. Deletions cut 3 bases from V and 0 bases from J, with 15 bases between.

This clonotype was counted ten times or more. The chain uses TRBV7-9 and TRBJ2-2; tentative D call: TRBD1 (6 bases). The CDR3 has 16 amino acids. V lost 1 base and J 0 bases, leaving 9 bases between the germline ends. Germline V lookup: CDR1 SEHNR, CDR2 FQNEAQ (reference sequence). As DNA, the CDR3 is TGTGCCAGCAGCTTAGGGGGGCCTACGAACACCGGGGAGCTGTTTTTT. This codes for CASSLGGPTNTGELFF.

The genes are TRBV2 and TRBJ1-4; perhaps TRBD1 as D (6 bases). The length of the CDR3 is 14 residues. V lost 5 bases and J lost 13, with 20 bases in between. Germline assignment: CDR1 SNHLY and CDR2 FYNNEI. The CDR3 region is CASSSGAAIGTLFF. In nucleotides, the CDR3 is TGTGCCAGCAGTTCAGGGGCTGCCATAGGAACACTGTTTTTT.

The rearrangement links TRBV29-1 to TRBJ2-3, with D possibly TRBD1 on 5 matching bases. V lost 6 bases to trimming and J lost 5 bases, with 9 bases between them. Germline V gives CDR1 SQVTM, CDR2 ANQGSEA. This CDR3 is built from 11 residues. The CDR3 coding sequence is TGCAGCGTAGGGGTTCAAGATACGCAGTATTTT. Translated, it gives CSVGVQDTQYF.

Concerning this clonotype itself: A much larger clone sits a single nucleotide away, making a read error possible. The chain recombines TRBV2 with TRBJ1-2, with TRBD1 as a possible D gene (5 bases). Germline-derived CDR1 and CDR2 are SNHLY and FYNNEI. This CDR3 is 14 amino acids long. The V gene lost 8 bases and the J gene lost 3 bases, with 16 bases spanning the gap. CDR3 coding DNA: TGTGCCAGCGCCTCCCGGGGCTCACACTATGGCTACACCTTC. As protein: CASASRGSHYGYTF.

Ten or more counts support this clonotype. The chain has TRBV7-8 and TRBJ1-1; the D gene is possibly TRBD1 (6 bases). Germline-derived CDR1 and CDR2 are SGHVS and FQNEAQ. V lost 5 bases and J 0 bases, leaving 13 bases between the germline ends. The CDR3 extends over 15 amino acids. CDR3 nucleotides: TGTGCCAGCAGCCTAAGACAGGTGATGAACACTGAAGCTTTCTTT. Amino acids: CASSLRQVMNTEAFF.

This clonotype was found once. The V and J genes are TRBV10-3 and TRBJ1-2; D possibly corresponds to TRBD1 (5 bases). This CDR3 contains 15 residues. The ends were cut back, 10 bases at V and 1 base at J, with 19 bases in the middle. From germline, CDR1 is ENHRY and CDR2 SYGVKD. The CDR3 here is CASARGGADNYGYTF. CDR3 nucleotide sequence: TGTGCCAGCGCCCGGGGGGGAGCCGATAACTATGGCTACACCTTC.

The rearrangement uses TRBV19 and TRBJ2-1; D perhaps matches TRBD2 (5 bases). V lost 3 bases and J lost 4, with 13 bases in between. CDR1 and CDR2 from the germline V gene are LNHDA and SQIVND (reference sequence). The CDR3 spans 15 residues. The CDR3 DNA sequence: TGTGCCAGTAGTATTTCTGCGGGTACGTACAATGAGCAGTTCTTC. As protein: CASSISAGTYNEQFF.

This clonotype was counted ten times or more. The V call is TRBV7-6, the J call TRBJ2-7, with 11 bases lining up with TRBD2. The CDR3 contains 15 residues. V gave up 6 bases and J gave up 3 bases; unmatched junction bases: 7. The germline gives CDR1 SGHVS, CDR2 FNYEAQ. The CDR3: CASSSGLAGYYEQYF. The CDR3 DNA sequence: TGTGCCAGCAGTTCCGGACTAGCGGGTTACTACGAGCAGTACTTC.

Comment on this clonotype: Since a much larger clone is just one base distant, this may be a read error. The CDR3 nucleotides read TGTGCCAGCAGCTCGGGACTAGCGTCCTACGGGCAGTACTTC. Protein product: CASSSGLASYGQYF. The rearrangement joins TRBV7-8 to TRBJ2-7, with 10 nucleotides matching TRBD2. The germline V gene has CDR1 SGHVS and CDR2 FQNEAQ. The CDR3 sequence is 14 residues long.

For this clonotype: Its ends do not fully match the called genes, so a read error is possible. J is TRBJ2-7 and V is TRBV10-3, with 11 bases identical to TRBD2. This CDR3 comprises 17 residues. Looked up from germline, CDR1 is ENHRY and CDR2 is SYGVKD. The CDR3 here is CASSYSQTSGETYEQYF. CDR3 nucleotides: TGTGCCAGCAGTTACTCTCAGACTAGCGGGGAAACCTACGAGCAGTACTTC.

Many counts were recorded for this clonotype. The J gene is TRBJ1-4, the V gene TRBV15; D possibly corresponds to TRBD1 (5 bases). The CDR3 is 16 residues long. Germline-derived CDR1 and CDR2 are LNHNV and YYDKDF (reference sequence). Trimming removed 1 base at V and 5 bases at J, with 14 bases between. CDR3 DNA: TGTGCCACCAGCAGAGTCGCGGGGACCGCGAATGAAAAACTGTTTTTT. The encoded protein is CATSRVAGTANEKLFF.

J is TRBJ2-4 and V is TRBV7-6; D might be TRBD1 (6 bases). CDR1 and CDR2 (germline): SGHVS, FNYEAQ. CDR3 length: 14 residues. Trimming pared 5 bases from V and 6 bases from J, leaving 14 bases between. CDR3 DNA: TGTGCCAGCAGCGTGGGGGCAGGGCTAAACATTCAGTACTTC. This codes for CASSVGAGLNIQYF.

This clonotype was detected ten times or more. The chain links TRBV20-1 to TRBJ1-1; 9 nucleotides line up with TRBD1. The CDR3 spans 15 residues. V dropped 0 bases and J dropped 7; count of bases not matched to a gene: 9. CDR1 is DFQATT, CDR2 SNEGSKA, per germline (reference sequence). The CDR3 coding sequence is TGCAGTGCTAGAGATCCGGGGACAGGGAGGGTTGAAGCTTTCTTT. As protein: CSARDPGTGRVEAFF.

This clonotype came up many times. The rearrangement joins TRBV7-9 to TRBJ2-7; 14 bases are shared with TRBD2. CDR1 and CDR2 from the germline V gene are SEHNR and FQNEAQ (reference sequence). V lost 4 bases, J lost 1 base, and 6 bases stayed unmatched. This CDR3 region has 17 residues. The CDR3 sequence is CASSSGTSGSPSYEQYF. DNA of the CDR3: TGTGCCAGCAGCTCCGGGACTAGCGGGAGTCCTTCCTACGAGCAGTACTTC.

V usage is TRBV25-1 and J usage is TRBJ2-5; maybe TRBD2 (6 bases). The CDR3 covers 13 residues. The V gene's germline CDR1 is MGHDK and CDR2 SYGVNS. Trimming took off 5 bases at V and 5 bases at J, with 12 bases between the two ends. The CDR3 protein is CASSTDGGETQYF. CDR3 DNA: TGTGCCAGCAGTACGGACGGAGGGGAGACCCAGTACTTC.